These 28 T cell receptor beta chains share one sample of origin, sequenced in a study of blood T cells in healthy people across ages (dated by TCRdb to about 2015). Library generation was performed with 5' RACE. The sample was run on an Illumina HiSeq 2500. The second PCR ran for roughly 6 to 11 cycles and used a J-beta primer mix along with a sample-barcoded 5' primer. TCRdb redid the processing of the public reads, applying fastp at Q25 and MiXCR, and retained in-frame beta chains. CDR3 protein duplicates are merged, each entry listing the most common genes and DNA. The sample table lists some 800,000 distinct CDR3 sequences, around a quarter of them with a count of one. The ten largest clones capture 3% to 4% of the sample. The data also belong to a second study, concerning T cells of mothers and their children.

Sequencing was carried out using blood. The receptors originated from a boy between 5 and 17 years old in good health.

The CDR3 protein is CAWSAGTGLLNEQFF. For the CDR3, the DNA is TGTGCCTGGAGTGCAGGGACAGGCCTTCTAAATGAGCAGTTCTTC. The chain couples TRBV30 to TRBJ2-1; TRBD1 matches 8 bases. V dropped 1 base and J dropped 7; count of bases not matched to a gene: 9. Per the germline V gene, CDR1 is GTSNPN and CDR2 is SVGIG (reference sequence). CDR3 length equals 15 residues.

This clonotype was observed a single time. The gene calls are TRBV7-9 and TRBJ2-1; 10 bases map to TRBD2. Germline CDR1 reads SEHNR; CDR2 reads FQNEAQ (reference sequence). The CDR3 totals 16 residues. V lost 5 bases and J lost 4; bases outside the gene matches: 8. The CDR3 DNA reads TGTGCCAGCAGCGCCCGAGCGGGAGGGCGGTACAATGAGCAGTTCTTC. Its protein product is CASSARAGGRYNEQFF.

The CDR3 spells CSARHATVAYNEQFF. The DNA for the CDR3 is TGCAGTGCTAGACATGCCACCGTAGCCTACAATGAGCAGTTCTTC. The chain recombines TRBV20-1 with TRBJ2-1; D remains unclear. V was cut by 2 bases and J by 2 bases, with 13 bases left in between. CDR3 length equals 15 residues. The germline gives CDR1 DFQATT, CDR2 SNEGSKA (reference sequence).

The V gene is TRBV7-2, the J gene TRBJ2-1; no firm D call. The CDR3 is 16 amino acids. V lost 0 bases and J 3 bases, leaving 12 bases between the germline ends. The germline V gene encodes CDR1 SGHTA and CDR2 FQGNSA. CDR3 amino acids: CASSLAFDLGYNEQFF. CDR3 nucleotide sequence: TGTGCCAGCAGCTTAGCTTTTGATCTGGGCTACAATGAGCAGTTCTTC.

V and J are TRBV2 and TRBJ2-5; the D gene is possibly TRBD2 (7 bases). Trimming shortened V by 7 bases and J by 1 base, and 13 bases separated the two germline ends. The CDR3 consists of 14 residues. Germline V gene lookup returns CDR1 SNHLY and CDR2 FYNNEI. The CDR3 nucleotides are TGTGCCAGCACGGGCGGGGGCACCCAAGAGACCCAGTACTTC. Protein: CASTGGGTQETQYF.

This clonotype was seen only a few times. The rearrangement links TRBV2 to TRBJ2-2, with 7 bases fitting TRBD1. In germline, CDR1 is SNHLY, CDR2 FYNNEI. V shed 2 bases, J shed 6 bases, and the junction held 12 bases outside the gene matches. This CDR3 comprises 17 residues. The CDR3 here is CASSEQNEAQGAGELFF. The CDR3 bases are TGTGCCAGCAGTGAACAAAATGAGGCGCAGGGGGCCGGGGAGCTGTTTTTT.

This clonotype was picked up a small number of times. The chain joins TRBV6-5 to TRBJ2-1; D is possibly TRBD2 (6 bases). The germline V gene encodes CDR1 MNHEY and CDR2 SVGAGI. Trimming stripped 7 bases from V and 7 bases from J, with 17 bases between. The CDR3 totals 14 residues. CDR3 in DNA: TGTGCCAGCAATGCGAGGGGAAGCGGGAATGAGCAGTTCTTC. Its translation: CASNARGSGNEQFF.

This clonotype was detected a few times. The chain links TRBV9 to TRBJ2-3; 10 positions agree with TRBD2. The germline V gene has CDR1 SGDLS and CDR2 YYNGEE. V shed 3 bases and J 5 bases; nucleotides not matched to a gene: 3. The CDR3 spans 14 residues. CDR3 sequence: CASSARLAGDTQYF. The CDR3 DNA reads TGTGCCAGCAGCGCCAGACTAGCGGGAGATACGCAGTATTTT.

The chain joins TRBV29-1 to TRBJ1-1, with 9 bases aligning to TRBD1. The trim removed 6 bases at V and 3 bases at J, leaving 2 bases unmatched. This CDR3 comprises 12 residues. Germline V lookup: CDR1 SQVTM, CDR2 ANQGSEA. The CDR3 protein is CSVGDRDTEAFF. CDR3 nucleotides: TGCAGCGTGGGGGACAGGGACACTGAAGCTTTCTTT.

This clonotype came up a few times. The V and J genes are TRBV5-1 and TRBJ2-5, with a tentative D call TRBD2 (5 bases). Judging by the DNA end, TRBJ2-1 fits better; the J call may be wrong. This CDR3 spans 15 amino acids. Germline V lookup: CDR1 SGHRS, CDR2 YFSETQ. CDR3 sequence reads: CASSLDLALSNEQFF. DNA of the CDR3: TGCGCCAGCAGCTTGGACCTAGCCTTAAGCAATGAGCAGTTCTTC.

This chain joins TRBV28 and TRBJ2-5; weak D call: TRBD1 (6 bases). The germline V and J ends were trimmed by 5 bases and 2 bases, with 15 bases remaining between them. Germline V gives CDR1 MDHEN, CDR2 SYDVKM. CDR3 length: 15 residues. Written as DNA, the CDR3 is TGTGCCAGCAGTCCAGACAGGAGAGTGCAAGAGACCCAGTACTTC. This gives the protein CASSPDRRVQETQYF.

This sequence joins TRBV24-1 and TRBJ2-1; D gene ambiguous. CDR3 size: 14 residues. CDR1 and CDR2 from the germline V gene are KGHDR and SFDVKD. The V end lost 4 bases, the J end lost 8 bases, and 14 bases lay between the germline ends. In DNA, the CDR3 is TGTGCCACCAGTGAGACGACACCCGCGTATGAGCAGTTCTTC. Translated, it gives CATSETTPAYEQFF.

This clonotype was seen a handful of times. This chain connects TRBV29-1 to TRBJ2-1, with a weak D call TRBD2 (5 bases). This CDR3 region has 14 residues. Trimming took off 8 bases at V and 6 bases at J, with 20 bases between the two ends. CDR1 is SQVTM and CDR2 is ANQGSEA in the germline V gene. CDR3 nucleotide sequence: TGCAGCATTTGGGTCCGGGGAGAGGGCAATGAGCAGTTCTTC. This encodes CSIWVRGEGNEQFF.

The J gene is TRBJ2-1, the V gene TRBV20-1, with TRBD2 identical over 10 bases. Unmatched junction bases numbered 11, after V lost 4 bases and J lost 8 bases. Germline V gives CDR1 DFQATT, CDR2 SNEGSKA (reference sequence). This CDR3 has 15 residues. CDR3 nucleotides: TGCAGTGCTATCATGGCAGCTAGCGGGAGCCATGAGCAGTTCTTC. This translates into CSAIMAASGSHEQFF.

V and J are TRBV5-4 and TRBJ2-2; D remains ambiguous. The CDR3 is made up of 15 amino acids. The V and J ends lost 4 bases and 5 bases respectively, with 15 bases between them. CDR1 is SGHNT and CDR2 is YYREEE in the germline V gene (reference sequence). CDR3 in DNA: TGTGCCAGCAGCGGTACGAATGTGGGGACCGGGGAGCTGTTTTTT. Translated, it gives CASSGTNVGTGELFF.

The chain is built from TRBV15 and TRBJ2-3, with D perhaps TRBD1 (6 bases). Trimming removed 8 bases from V and 2 bases from J, with 11 bases in between. There are 13 residues in the CDR3. Germline lookup yields CDR1 LNHNV and CDR2 YYDKDF (reference sequence). Here the CDR3 DNA reads TGTGCCACCGGACAGCAAAACACAGATACGCAGTATTTT. Translated, it gives CATGQQNTDTQYF.

The table lists this clonotype with a few counts. The genes are TRBV2 and TRBJ2-4; 7 positions match TRBD1. V shed 3 bases and J 7 bases; nucleotides not matched to a gene: 9. This CDR3 contains 15 residues. Germline CDR1 is SNHLY and CDR2 is FYNNEI. The CDR3: CASSDRQGIGNIQYF. The DNA for the CDR3 is TGTGCCAGCAGTGACCGACAGGGAATAGGGAACATTCAGTACTTC. The full variable domain, with the rest looked up from reference TRBV2 and TRBJ2-4, is EPEVTQTPSHQVTQMGQEVILRCVPISNHLYFYWYRQILGQKVEFLVSFYNNEISEKSEIFDDQFSVERPDGSNFTLKIRSTKLEDSAMYFCASSDRQGIGNIQYFGAGTRLSVL.

The CDR3 bases are TGTGCCAGCAGCCAAGTTCGAAGCGAGCAGTACTTC. Its translation: CASSQVRSEQYF. The chain joins TRBV3-1 to TRBJ2-7; no clear D gene. Germline V gene data show CDR1 as LGHDT and CDR2 as YNNKEL (reference sequence). V was shortened by 1 base and J by 6 bases, with 7 bases between the two germline ends. This CDR3 is 12 amino acids long.

The chain is built from TRBV15 and TRBJ2-5; TRBD1 is a possible D gene (6 bases). With the DNA end fitting TRBJ2-1 better, the J assignment may be wrong. The CDR3 consists of 13 residues. Germline V gives CDR1 LNHNV, CDR2 YYDKDF (reference sequence). The chain's CDR3 is CATSTQQGLEQFF. CDR3 DNA: TGTGCCACCAGCACGCAACAGGGTCTTGAGCAGTTCTTC.

The chain recombines TRBV7-9 with TRBJ2-4; unclear D gene. Trimming stripped 0 bases from V and 6 bases from J, with 6 bases between. From germline, CDR1 is SEHNR and CDR2 FQNEAQ (reference sequence). This CDR3 comprises 13 residues. The DNA of the CDR3 is TGTGCCAGCAGCTTAGCGAACAGAAACATTCAGTACTTC. Amino acid sequence: CASSLANRNIQYF.

The chain recombines TRBV2 with TRBJ2-1; 7 nucleotides match TRBD2. After removal of 7 bases from V and 1 base from J, the junction contained 13 bases not matched to a gene. This CDR3 spans 17 amino acids. The germline V gene has CDR1 SNHLY and CDR2 FYNNEI. CDR3 sequence (DNA): TGTGCCAGCATCCGGGCGACGGCTAGCGGTTCCTACAATGAGCAGTTCTTC. Translated: CASIRATASGSYNEQFF.

The rearrangement joins TRBV6-5 to TRBJ1-4; D not certain. The germline V and J ends were trimmed by 6 bases and 1 base, with 9 bases remaining between them. The germline V gene encodes CDR1 MNHEY and CDR2 SVGAGI. This CDR3 spans 14 amino acids. CDR3 DNA: TGTGCCAGCAGGGAAGGTGGAACTAATGAAAAACTGTTTTTT. It yields the protein CASREGGTNEKLFF.

The rearrangement links TRBV20-1 to TRBJ2-2; 7 bases line up with TRBD1. Germline lookup yields CDR1 DFQATT and CDR2 SNEGSKA (reference sequence). V dropped 3 bases and J dropped 6; count of bases not matched to a gene: 7. The CDR3 totals 14 residues. The CDR3 protein is CSASRTGESGELFF. The DNA for the CDR3 is TGCAGTGCTAGCCGGACAGGAGAATCCGGGGAGCTGTTTTTT.

This clonotype was observed a handful of times. V usage is TRBV7-3 and J usage is TRBJ2-5; no firm D call. This CDR3 is 14 amino acids long. V lost 3 bases and J lost 2, with 10 bases in between. Germline V gene lookup returns CDR1 SGHTA and CDR2 FQGTGA. The CDR3 region is CASSLRHPQETQYF. The DNA of the CDR3 is TGTGCCAGCAGCTTGAGACATCCTCAAGAGACCCAGTACTTC.

The gene calls are TRBV24-1 and TRBJ2-2; TRBD2 is a possible D gene (6 bases). The CDR3 runs 15 residues. CDR1 and CDR2 (germline): KGHDR, SFDVKD. Trimming pared 3 bases from V and 1 base from J, leaving 8 bases between. The CDR3 nucleotides are TGTGCCACCAGTGATCCGGGAGAGAACACCGGGGAGCTGTTTTTT. It yields the protein CATSDPGENTGELFF.

There are a few counts of this clonotype. The CDR3 spells CASSSRENEQYF. CDR3 sequence (DNA): TGTGCCAGCAGTTCCCGGGAAAACGAGCAGTACTTC. This chain uses TRBV12-3 or TRBV12-4 with TRBJ2-7; D perhaps matches TRBD2 (5 bases). V was clipped by 4 bases and J by 5 bases, with 9 bases between them. This CDR3 region has 12 residues.

This chain links TRBV12-3 or TRBV12-4 with TRBJ1-2, with D possibly matching TRBD1 (5 bases). V lost 6 bases, J lost 6 bases, and 14 bases lay in between. The CDR3 extends over 13 amino acids. The CDR3 nucleotides read TGTGCCAGCAGATTGAATGGGGGTAATGGCTACACCTTC. Amino acids: CASRLNGGNGYTF.

This clonotype appeared a few times. The rearrangement joins TRBV6-1 to TRBJ1-5, with TRBD1 as a possible D gene (6 bases). Between the trimmed V and J ends, which lost 7 bases and 6 bases, there was a span of 10 bases. CDR3 size: 12 residues. Germline V gene data show CDR1 as MNHNS and CDR2 as SASEGT. In nucleotides, the CDR3 is TGTGCCAGCAACCTAGGGGGTCAGCCCCAGCATTTT. Translated: CASNLGGQPQHF.